The entry below gives a single T cell receptor beta chain sequence along with its context. Construction of the TCR beta libraries employed iRepertoire HTBI primers in conjunction with Arm-PCR of CDR3 regions. TCRdb reprocessed the multiplex PCR reads via MiXCR and lists one record per CDR3 protein. The repertoire holds 450,000 to 600,000 distinct CDR3 sequences, with around 16% as singletons. Time point meaning: newly diagnosed GD, antithyroid drugs for less than 3 months. Researchers made the TCR library from RNA that was extracted from PBMCs. The sample is drawn from a study of regulatory T cells in long-lasting Graves disease. The CDR3 consists of 14 residues. The V end lost 5 bases, the J end lost 10 bases, and 18 bases lay between the germline ends. Germline assignment: CDR1 SGHDN and CDR2 FVKESK. Another study also made use of these data, one on T cells in Graves' hyperthyroidism and ophthalmopathy.

This rearrangement joins TRBV14 to TRBJ2-1; either TRBD1 or TRBD2 may supply D (5 bases each). The sample was peripheral blood mononuclear cells (PBMCs), taken at new diagnosis, from a patient treated with antithyroid drugs. This TCR came from a man between 35 and 55 years old with Graves disease. The CDR3 reads CASSEGIWGSEQFF. Here the CDR3 DNA reads TGTGCCAGCAGCGAGGGGATTTGGGGATCGGAGCAGTTCTTC.